The T cell receptor beta chain under discussion was sequenced for a study of blood T cell repertoires in COVID-19. Background on the study: Samples came from the United States, Italy and Spain, spanning acute and convalescent COVID-19. T cells, B-cell-depleted T cells, or PBMCs provided the cDNA or gDNA that served as material.

Germline V CDR1 and CDR2: SGHTA, FQGNSA. CDR3 length: 15 amino acids. The V and J ends lost 1 base and 4 bases respectively, with 11 bases between them. As originally analysed: How many nucleated cells were present was estimated from reference gene primer amplification. Clones were sequenced by immunoSEQ multiplex PCR, and TCRdb holds only the in-frame ones, with some missing. Clone size and V and J calls were adopted from that table, with D and trimming inferred from the DNA. The sample holds fewer than 250,000 clones; 85% to 90% are singletons and the top ten take 0.7% to 0.85%. The sample was peripheral blood. The receptor comes from a woman in her 70s with acute or convalescent COVID-19. This chain joins TRBV7-2 and TRBJ1-5; D not resolved. This chain's CDR3 is CASSLGGVPNQPQHF. DNA of the CDR3: TGTGCCAGCAGCTTAGGCGGAGTCCCAAATCAGCCCCAGCATTTT. Filled out from reference TRBV7-2 and TRBJ1-5, the complete variable domain reads GAGVSQSPSNKVTEKGKDVELRCDPISGHTALYWYRQSLGQGLEFLIYFQGNSAPDKSGLPSDRFSAERTGGSVSTLTIQRTQQEDSAVYLCASSLGGVPNQPQHFGDGTRLSIL.